This T cell receptor beta chain was sequenced for a study of control samples from healthy donors and cancer patients. The method was immunoSEQ multiplex PCR; TCRdb's version includes in-frame clones alone and lacks a portion of them. This table has some 120,000 clones, roughly 90% appearing once. The receptor's source is a man over 45 in good health. Sequencing was done on a sample of blood.

The CDR3 nucleotides read TGTGCCAGCAGCGGCACTGTAGGCGAGACCCAGTACTTC. Translated: CASSGTVGETQYF. V gene TRBV28 combines with J gene TRBJ2-5; D is ambiguous. Per germline, CDR1 MDHEN and CDR2 SYDVKM. The CDR3 has 13 amino acids. Trimming shortened V by 6 bases and J by 5 bases, and 13 bases separated the two germline ends. The variable domain in full, completed from reference TRBV28 and TRBJ2-5, reads DVKVTQSSRYLVKRTGEKVFLECVQDMDHENMFWYRQDPGLGLRLIYFSYDVKMKEKGDIPEGYSVSREKKERFSLILESASTNQTSMYLCASSGTVGETQYFGPGTRLLVL.